The entry that follows covers one T cell receptor (beta chain) sequence. This sample is drawn from a study of beta chain features in type 1 diabetes. CDR1 and CDR2 (germline): LNHDA, SQIVND (reference sequence). The V end was cut by 3 bases, the J end by 0 bases, with 17 bases between. This CDR3 spans 17 amino acids. Every bit of the isolated RNA underwent reverse transcription, so sequencing read expressed TCRB transcripts. The assay was immunoSEQ multiplex PCR, and TCRdb's table has in-frame clones only and misses some. The repertoire holds 110,000 or so clones, 40% seen once, with about 0.063% in the top ten.

Sequencing was carried out using stem cell memory CD4+ T cells from blood. The genes are TRBV19 and TRBJ2-5; a weak D match, TRBD2 (5 bases). This TCR was sampled from a woman in her late teens or twenties in good health. As DNA, the CDR3 is TGTGCCAGTAGTATGAACTTGCGGGCCGCGTACCAAGAGACCCAGTACTTC. It codes for CASSMNLRAAYQETQYF.